These T cell receptor beta chains were read from a single sample in a study of vaccination effects on CD4 cells after COVID-19. Assay used: immunoSEQ multiplex PCR; TCRdb lists only in-frame clones, some missing. The repertoire holds just under 30,000 clones, with roughly 74% as singletons. No antigen has been assigned to these receptors. The material was CD4+ T cells from PBMCs cultured with HCoV-OC43 spike peptides, obtained after COVID-19 vaccination. These receptors were collected from a human donor who received a COVID-19 vaccine. Each CDR3 is given with its conserved first and last residue. The size entry is marked missing in some rows and otherwise reads once, few, many or a size class.

clone_size,v_call,cdr3_length,cdr3_aa
.,TRBV6-6,14,CASSYIGEGNEQYF
.,TRBV19,11,CASSMLDTQYF
once,TRBV28,11,CASRSSQGYTF
.,TRBV7-9,14,CASSSGQPLDTQYF
.,TRBV6-4,13,CASGGGRTYEQYF
.,TRBV7-9,14,CASSLDSLEEKLFF
.,TRBV5-1,15,CASRLDGGFHNEQFF
.,TRBV18,14,CASSPETYNSPLHF
once,TRBV5-6,15,CASSLGEVRGTEAFF
.,TRBV9,13,CASSGQSGNTIYF
.,TRBV3-1/TRBV3-2,15,CASSQGASGANVLTF
.,TRBV12-5,15,CASGLVRQGNEKLFF
.,TRBV14,18,CASSQEGERGATYNEQFF
once,TRBV19,15,CASSITGTTNEKLFF
.,TRBV11-2,16,CASSLGSGTTYNEQFF
few,TRBV6-2/TRBV6-3,17,CASSYPAGLGVSTEAFF
once,TRBV12-3/TRBV12-4,13,CASSLRRNTEAFF
.,TRBV2,15,CASTGVLAWRETQYF
few,TRBV27,18,CASSFVALRGGNNQPQHF
.,TRBV6-5,13,CASSFGFGEKLFF
.,TRBV6-1,16,CASSDQGAATNEKLFF
.,TRBV6-2/TRBV6-3,11,CASSYQETQYF
.,TRBV6-5,15,CASSSGQGGNQPQHF
.,TRBV19,14,CASSHQGTGQPQHF
few,TRBV6-6,14,CASSYDPWNYGYTF
few,TRBV4-2,16,CASSQDSTSSYNEQFF
once,TRBV12-3/TRBV12-4,12,CASRGRGTGYTF
few,TRBV4-1,16,CASSSAKGLLGQPQHF
.,TRBV7-8,16,CASSPRDPSWFNEQFF
.,TRBV3-1/TRBV3-2,14,CASSQGGAVNPQHF
.,TRBV24-1,15,CATSEPRSHGQGYTF
.,TRBV3-1/TRBV3-2,14,CASSGGWGRVKLFF
few,TRBV7-2,13,CASKQRNGYEQYF
.,TRBV11-3,17,CASSDRWGTSGNNEQFF
.,TRBV18,12,CASSPRPDEQYF
.,TRBV6-5,11,CASGTGYEQYF
few,TRBV6-1,19,CASSEARQGANPLREKLFF
.,TRBV2,13,CASTQGIGYGYTF
.,TRBV30,12,CAWTPQGYGYTF
.,TRBV27,14,CASTSWRVSYEQYF
.,TRBV19,14,CASRGTIKPTEAFF
.,TRBV2,14,CASSTGTGDEKLFF
.,TRBV9,18,CASSAGGGGGSGANVLTF
.,TRBV10-3,15,CAIKGTSGSPDTQYF
.,TRBV4-1,18,CASSHPPGGASGNSPLHF
.,TRBV7-6,17,CASSPRPGRGSGNTIYF
.,TRBV27,15,CASSSGQTSNQPQHF
.,TRBV4-1,15,CASSQGTWGDTEAFF